Sequencing of this T cell receptor beta chain was carried out in a study of blood T cell repertoires in COVID-19. The overall study: From the United States, Italy and Spain came samples of acute and convalescent COVID-19. Nucleic acid was either cDNA or gDNA, and it came from T cells, B-cell-depleted T cells, or PBMCs.

Germline V gene lookup returns CDR1 ENHRY and CDR2 SYGVKD. The CDR3 sequence is 16 residues long. The V end lost 0 bases, the J end lost 1 base, and 11 bases lay between the germline ends. Produced via immunoSEQ multiplex PCR; TCRdb's table is partial and in-frame only. This table holds roughly 280,000 clones, about 86% found once. The specimen sequenced was peripheral blood. The TCR was taken from a man between 25 and 39 years old with active or convalescent COVID-19. V is TRBV10-3 and J is TRBJ2-3; D unresolved. DNA of the CDR3: TGTGCCATCAGTGAGTCATGGGCAGCAGGCACAGATACGCAGTATTTT. Translation: CAISESWAAGTDTQYF.